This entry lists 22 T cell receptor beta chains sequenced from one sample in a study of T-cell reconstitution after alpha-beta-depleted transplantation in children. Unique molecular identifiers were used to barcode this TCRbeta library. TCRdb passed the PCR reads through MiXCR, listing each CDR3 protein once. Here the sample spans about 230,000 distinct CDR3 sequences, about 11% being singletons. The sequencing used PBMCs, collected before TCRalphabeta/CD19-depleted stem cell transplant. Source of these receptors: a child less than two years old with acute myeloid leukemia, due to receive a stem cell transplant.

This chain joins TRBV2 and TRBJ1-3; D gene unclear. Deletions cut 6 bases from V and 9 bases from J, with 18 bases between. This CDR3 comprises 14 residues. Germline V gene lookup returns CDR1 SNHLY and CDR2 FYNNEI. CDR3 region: CASRIGRHEGTIYF. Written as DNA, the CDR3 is TGTGCCAGCAGAATCGGACGGCATGAGGGCACCATATATTTT.

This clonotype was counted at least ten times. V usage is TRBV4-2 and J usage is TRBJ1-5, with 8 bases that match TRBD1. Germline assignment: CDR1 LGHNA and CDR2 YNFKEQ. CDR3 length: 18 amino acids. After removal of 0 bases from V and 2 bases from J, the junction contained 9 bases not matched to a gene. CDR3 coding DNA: TGTGCCAGCAGCCAAGATCCAATGCAGGGGGCAGGCAATCAGCCCCAGCATTTT. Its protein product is CASSQDPMQGAGNQPQHF.

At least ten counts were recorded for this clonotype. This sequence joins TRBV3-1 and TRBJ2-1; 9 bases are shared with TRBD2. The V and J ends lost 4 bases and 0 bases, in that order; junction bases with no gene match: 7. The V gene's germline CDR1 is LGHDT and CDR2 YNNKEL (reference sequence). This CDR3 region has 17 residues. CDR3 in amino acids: CASSPSPTSGSYNEQFF. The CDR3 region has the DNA TGTGCCAGCAGCCCTTCCCCGACTAGCGGCTCCTACAATGAGCAGTTCTTC.

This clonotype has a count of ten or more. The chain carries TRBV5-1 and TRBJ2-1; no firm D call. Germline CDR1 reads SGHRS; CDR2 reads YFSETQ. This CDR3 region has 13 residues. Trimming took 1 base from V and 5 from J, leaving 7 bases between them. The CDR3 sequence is CASSLFIDNEQFF. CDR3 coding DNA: TGCGCCAGCAGCTTGTTTATCGACAATGAGCAGTTCTTC.

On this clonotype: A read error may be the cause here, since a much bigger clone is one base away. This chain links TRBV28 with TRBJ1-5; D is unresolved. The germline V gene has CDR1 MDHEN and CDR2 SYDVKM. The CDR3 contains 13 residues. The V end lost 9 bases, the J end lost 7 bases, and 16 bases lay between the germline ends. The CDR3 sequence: CASMNTPGQPQHF. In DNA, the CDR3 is TGTGCCAGTATGAACACTCCGGGGCAGCCCCAGCATTTT.

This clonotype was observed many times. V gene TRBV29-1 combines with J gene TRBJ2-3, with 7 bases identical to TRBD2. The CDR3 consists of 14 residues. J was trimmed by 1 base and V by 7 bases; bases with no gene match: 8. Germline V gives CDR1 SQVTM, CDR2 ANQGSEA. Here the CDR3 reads CSARGEGGTDTQYF. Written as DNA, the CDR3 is TGCAGCGCCCGGGGGGAAGGGGGCACAGATACGCAGTATTTT.

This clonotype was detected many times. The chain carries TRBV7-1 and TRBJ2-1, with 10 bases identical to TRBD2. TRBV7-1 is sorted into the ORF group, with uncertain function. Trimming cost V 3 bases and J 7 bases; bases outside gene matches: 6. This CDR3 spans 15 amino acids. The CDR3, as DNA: TGTGCCAGCAGCTCTCTAGCGGGAGCGCGAAATGAGCAGTTCTTC. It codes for CASSSLAGARNEQFF.

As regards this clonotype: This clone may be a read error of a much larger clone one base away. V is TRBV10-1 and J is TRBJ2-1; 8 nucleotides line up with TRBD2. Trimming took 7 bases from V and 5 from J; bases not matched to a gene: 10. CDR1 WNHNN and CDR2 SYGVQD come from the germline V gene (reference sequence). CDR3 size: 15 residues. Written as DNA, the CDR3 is TGCGCCAGCACTCAGGGACTAGGGCATGACAATGAGCAGTTCTTC. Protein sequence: CASTQGLGHDNEQFF.

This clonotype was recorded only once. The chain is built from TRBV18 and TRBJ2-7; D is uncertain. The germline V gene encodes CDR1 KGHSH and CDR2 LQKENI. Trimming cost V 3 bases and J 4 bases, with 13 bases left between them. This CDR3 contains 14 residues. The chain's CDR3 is CASSPLSGLYEQYF. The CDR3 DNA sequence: TGTGCCAGCTCACCCTTATCTGGCCTATACGAGCAGTACTTC.

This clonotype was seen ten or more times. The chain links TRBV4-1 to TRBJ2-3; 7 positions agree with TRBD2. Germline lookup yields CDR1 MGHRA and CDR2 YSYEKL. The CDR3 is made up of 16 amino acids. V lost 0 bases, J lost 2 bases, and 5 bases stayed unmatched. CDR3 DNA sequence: TGCGCCAGCAGCCAAGATGGGGGGGGGACCACAGATACGCAGTATTTT. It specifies CASSQDGGGTTDTQYF.

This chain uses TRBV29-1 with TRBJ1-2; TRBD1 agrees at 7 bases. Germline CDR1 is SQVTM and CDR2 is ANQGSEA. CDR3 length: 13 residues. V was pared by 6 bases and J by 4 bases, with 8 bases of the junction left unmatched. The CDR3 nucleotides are TGCAGCGTGACGACAGGGACTGGCTATGGCTACACCTTC. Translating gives CSVTTGTGYGYTF.

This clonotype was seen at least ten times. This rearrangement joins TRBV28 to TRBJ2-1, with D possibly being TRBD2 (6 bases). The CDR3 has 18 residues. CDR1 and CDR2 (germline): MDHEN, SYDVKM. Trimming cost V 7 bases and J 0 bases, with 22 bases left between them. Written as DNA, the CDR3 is TGTGCCAGCAAGAACTTCCGAACTAGCCCGAGCTCCTACAATGAGCAGTTCTTC. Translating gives CASKNFRTSPSSYNEQFF.

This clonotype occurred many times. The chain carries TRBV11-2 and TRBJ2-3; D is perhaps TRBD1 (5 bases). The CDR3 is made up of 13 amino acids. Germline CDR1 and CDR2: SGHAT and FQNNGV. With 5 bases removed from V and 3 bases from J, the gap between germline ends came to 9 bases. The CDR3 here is CASSEGATDTQYF. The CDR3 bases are TGTGCCAGCAGCGAAGGGGCGACAGATACGCAGTATTTT. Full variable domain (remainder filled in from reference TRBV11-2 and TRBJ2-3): EAGVAQSPRYKIIEKRQSVAFWCNPISGHATLYWYQQILGQGPKLLIQFQNNGVVDDSQLPKDRFSAERLKGVDSTLKIQPAKLEDSAVYLCASSEGATDTQYFGPGTRLTVL.

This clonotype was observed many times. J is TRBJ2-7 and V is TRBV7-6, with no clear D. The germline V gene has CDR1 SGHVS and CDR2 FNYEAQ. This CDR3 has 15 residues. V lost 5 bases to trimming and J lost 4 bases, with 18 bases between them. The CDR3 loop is CASSVGYGLPYEQYF. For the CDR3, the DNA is TGTGCCAGCAGCGTGGGGTATGGATTACCTTACGAGCAGTACTTC.

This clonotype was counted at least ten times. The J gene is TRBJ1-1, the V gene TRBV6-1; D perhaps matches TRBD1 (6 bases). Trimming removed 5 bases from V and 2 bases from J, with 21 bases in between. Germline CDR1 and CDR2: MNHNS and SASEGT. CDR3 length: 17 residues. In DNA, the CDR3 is TGTGCCAGCAGTCCCCGGGACACCCCTCTTTTCAACACTGAAGCTTTCTTT. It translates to CASSPRDTPLFNTEAFF.

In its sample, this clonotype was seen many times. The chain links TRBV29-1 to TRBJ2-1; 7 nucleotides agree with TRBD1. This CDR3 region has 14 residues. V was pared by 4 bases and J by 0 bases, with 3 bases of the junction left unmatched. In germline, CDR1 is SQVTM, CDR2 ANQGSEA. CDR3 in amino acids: CSVAGQSSYNEQFF. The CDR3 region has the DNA TGCAGCGTTGCGGGACAGAGCTCCTACAATGAGCAGTTCTTC.

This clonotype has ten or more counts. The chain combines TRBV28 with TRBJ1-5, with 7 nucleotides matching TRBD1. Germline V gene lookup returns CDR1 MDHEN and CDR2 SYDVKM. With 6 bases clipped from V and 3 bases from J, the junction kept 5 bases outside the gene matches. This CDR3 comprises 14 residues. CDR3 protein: CASRNRGHNQPQHF. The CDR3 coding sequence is TGTGCCAGCAGGAACAGGGGTCACAATCAGCCCCAGCATTTT.

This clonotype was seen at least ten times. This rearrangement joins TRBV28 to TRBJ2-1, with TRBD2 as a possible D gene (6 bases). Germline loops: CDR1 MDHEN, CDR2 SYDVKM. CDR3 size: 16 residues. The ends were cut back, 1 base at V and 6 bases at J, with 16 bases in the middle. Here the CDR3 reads CASSLFEVGGFNEQFF. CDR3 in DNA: TGTGCCAGCAGTTTATTTGAAGTGGGGGGTTTCAATGAGCAGTTCTTC.

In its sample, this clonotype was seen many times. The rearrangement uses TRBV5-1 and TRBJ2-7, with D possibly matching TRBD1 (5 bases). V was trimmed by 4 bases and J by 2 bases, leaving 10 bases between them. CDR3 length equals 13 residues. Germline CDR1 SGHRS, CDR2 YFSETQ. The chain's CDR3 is CASSDQGAYEQYF. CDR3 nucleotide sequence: TGCGCCAGCAGCGATCAGGGCGCCTACGAGCAGTACTTC.

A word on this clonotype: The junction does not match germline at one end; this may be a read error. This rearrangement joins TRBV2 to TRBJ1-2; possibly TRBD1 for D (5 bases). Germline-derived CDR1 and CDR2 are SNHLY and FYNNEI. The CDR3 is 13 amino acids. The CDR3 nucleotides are TGTGCCAACAGTGAAGCGGCCAGGGATGGCTACACCTTC. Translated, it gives CANSEAARDGYTF.

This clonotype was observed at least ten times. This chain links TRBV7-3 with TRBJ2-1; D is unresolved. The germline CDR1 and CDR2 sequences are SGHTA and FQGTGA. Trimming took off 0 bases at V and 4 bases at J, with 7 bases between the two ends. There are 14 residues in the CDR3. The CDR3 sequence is CASSLTGKYNEQFF. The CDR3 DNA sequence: TGTGCCAGCAGCTTAACAGGCAAATACAATGAGCAGTTCTTC.

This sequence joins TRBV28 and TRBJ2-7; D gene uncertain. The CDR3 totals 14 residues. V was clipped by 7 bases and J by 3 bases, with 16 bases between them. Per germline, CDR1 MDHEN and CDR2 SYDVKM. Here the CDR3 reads CASKGRNQVYEQYF. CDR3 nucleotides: TGTGCCAGCAAGGGTAGGAATCAGGTCTACGAGCAGTACTTC.